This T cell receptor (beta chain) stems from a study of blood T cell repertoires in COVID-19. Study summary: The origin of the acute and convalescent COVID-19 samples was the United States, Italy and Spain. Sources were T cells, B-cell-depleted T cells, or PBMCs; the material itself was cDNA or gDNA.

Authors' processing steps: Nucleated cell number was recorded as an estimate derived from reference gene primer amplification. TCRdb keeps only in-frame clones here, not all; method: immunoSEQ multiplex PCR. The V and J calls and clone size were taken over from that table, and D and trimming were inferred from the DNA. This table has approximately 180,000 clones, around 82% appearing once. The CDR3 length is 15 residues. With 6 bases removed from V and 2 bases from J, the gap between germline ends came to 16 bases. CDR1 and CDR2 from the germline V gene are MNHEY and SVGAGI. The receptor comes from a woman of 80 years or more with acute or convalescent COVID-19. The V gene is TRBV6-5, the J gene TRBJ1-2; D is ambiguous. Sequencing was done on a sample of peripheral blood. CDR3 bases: TGTGCCAGCAGGACCCTGGAGCGCCCCAACTATGGCTACACCTTC. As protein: CASRTLERPNYGYTF.